This entry lists 14 T cell receptor beta chains sequenced from one sample in a study of T-cell reconstitution after alpha-beta-depleted transplantation in children. During its preparation, the TCRbeta library received unique molecular identifiers. TCRdb reanalysed the PCR reads using MiXCR and keeps one entry per CDR3 protein. The sample has around 480,000 distinct CDR3 sequences; approximately 30% are singletons. The material sequenced was PBMCs from the stem cell graft donor, taken from the stem cell graft. These receptors were taken from a human donor who donated a stem cell graft to a child with aplastic anemia.

The rearrangement uses TRBV6-4 and TRBJ1-2; 8 nucleotides align to TRBD1. The CDR3 length is 13 residues. The germline V gene has CDR1 MRHNA and CDR2 SNTAGT. V was clipped by 7 bases and J by 2 bases; unmatched bases: 3. DNA for the CDR3: TGTGCCAGCACATGGACAGGGAACTATGGCTACACCTTC. It is translated as CASTWTGNYGYTF.

In its sample, this clonotype was seen a few times. The CDR3, as DNA: TGCGCCAGCAGCCAACCAGGACAGAACACTGAAGCTTTCTTT. Its translation: CASSQPGQNTEAFF. This chain uses TRBV4-3 with TRBJ1-1; a possible D gene is TRBD1 (5 bases). Germline assignment: CDR1 LGHNA and CDR2 YSLEER. V lost 2 bases to trimming and J lost 1 base, with 8 bases between them. The CDR3 runs 14 residues.

The V and J genes are TRBV6-6 and TRBJ2-1; 9 bases fit TRBD1. The length of the CDR3 is 12 residues. Germline trimming cut 10 bases from V and 9 bases from J; bases unmatched to any gene: 7. The germline gives CDR1 MNHNY, CDR2 SVGAGI (reference sequence). The DNA of the CDR3 is TGTGCCATCGGACAGGGGTACGCTGAGCAGTTCTTC. This translates into CAIGQGYAEQFF.

The chain is built from TRBV5-1 and TRBJ2-1, with TRBD2 identical over 7 bases. CDR3 size: 15 residues. CDR1 is SGHRS and CDR2 is YFSETQ in the germline V gene. The V and J ends lost 4 bases and 2 bases, in that order; junction bases with no gene match: 6. The CDR3 sequence: CASSPREVPYNEQFF. The CDR3 DNA sequence: TGCGCCAGCAGCCCCCGGGAGGTGCCCTACAATGAGCAGTTCTTC. The full variable domain, in which reference TRBV5-1 and TRBJ2-1 provide the parts outside the CDR3, is KAGVTQTPRYLIKTRGQQVTLSCSPISGHRSVSWYQQTPGQGLQFLFEYFSETQRNKGNFPGRFSGRQFSNSRSEMNVSTLELGDSALYLCASSPREVPYNEQFFGPGTRLTVL.

This clonotype was seen only a few times. V is TRBV5-1 and J is TRBJ1-1; no firm D call. Trimming removed 0 bases at V and 6 bases at J, with 9 bases between. Germline V gene lookup returns CDR1 SGHRS and CDR2 YFSETQ. The CDR3 loop spans 13 amino acids. The CDR3 region has the DNA TGCGCCAGCAGCTTGGTTCCCGACCCTGAAGCTTTCTTT. Protein sequence: CASSLVPDPEAFF.

There are a few counts of this clonotype. The chain is built from TRBV12-3 or TRBV12-4 and TRBJ2-1, with TRBD1 matching 8 bases. This CDR3 is built from 15 residues. Germline trimming cut 5 bases from V and 2 bases from J; bases unmatched to any gene: 5. CDR3 in DNA: TGTGCCAGCAGTAAAGACAGGGGAGCCTACAATGAGCAGTTCTTC. Translating it yields CASSKDRGAYNEQFF.

This chain uses TRBV29-1 with TRBJ2-3; no definite D call. This CDR3 contains 13 residues. The ends were cut back, 3 bases at V and 0 bases at J, with 7 bases in the middle. The germline gives CDR1 SQVTM, CDR2 ANQGSEA. The CDR3 DNA sequence: TGCAGCGTTGACGCGGAGAGCACAGATACGCAGTATTTT. Translated: CSVDAESTDTQYF.

This clonotype was recorded a few times. The V call is TRBV29-1, the J call TRBJ2-2; D possibly corresponds to TRBD1 (6 bases). The CDR3 runs to 14 residues. CDR1 SQVTM and CDR2 ANQGSEA come from the germline V gene. V shed 7 bases and J shed 4 bases, with 16 bases lying between them. CDR3: CSAQISRGTGELFF. The CDR3 DNA is TGCAGCGCCCAAATCTCCAGGGGCACCGGGGAGCTGTTTTTT.

Many counts were recorded for this clonotype. The chain employs TRBV28 and TRBJ2-1, with TRBD2 as a possible D gene (5 bases). Germline V gene lookup returns CDR1 MDHEN and CDR2 SYDVKM. The CDR3 is 13 residues long. V was shortened by 6 bases and J by 8 bases, with 14 bases between the two germline ends. CDR3 region: CASSDTGKDEQFF. As DNA, the CDR3 is TGTGCCAGCAGCGATACCGGGAAGGATGAGCAGTTCTTC.

This clonotype was detected a few times. This chain connects TRBV7-7 to TRBJ2-5; 7 bases are a match to TRBD2. V was clipped by 5 bases and J by 6 bases; unmatched bases: 12. Germline loops: CDR1 SSHAT, CDR2 FNYEAQ (reference sequence). The CDR3 has 15 amino acids. The CDR3 coding sequence is TGTGCCAGCAGCCCCCGACTAGCCATCACAAAGACCCAGTACTTC. Translated: CASSPRLAITKTQYF. The complete variable domain, with remaining parts taken from reference TRBV7-7 and TRBJ2-5, reads GAGVSQSPRYKVTKRGQDVTLRCDPISSHATLYWYQQALGQGPEFLTYFNYEAQPDKSGLPSDRFSAERPEGSISTLTIQRTEQRDSAMYRCASSPRLAITKTQYFGPGTRLLVL.

This clonotype was counted only a few times. The rearrangement joins TRBV7-2 to TRBJ2-1; TRBD1 might be the D (6 bases). The CDR3 has 14 residues. The germline CDR1 and CDR2 sequences are SGHTA and FQGNSA. V lost 4 bases to trimming and J lost 3 bases, with 10 bases between them. As DNA, the CDR3 is TGTGCCAGCAGCTCAGGACAGTTCTACAATGAGCAGTTCTTC. Translating gives CASSSGQFYNEQFF.

A few counts support this clonotype. This chain uses TRBV12-3 or TRBV12-4 with TRBJ1-4; a weak D match, TRBD1 (5 bases). Trimming pared 8 bases from V and 3 bases from J, leaving 13 bases between. This CDR3 has 14 amino acids. The CDR3 DNA reads as TGTGCCAGCGGGAAAGGGGCATCTAATGAAAAACTGTTTTTT. Its translation is CASGKGASNEKLFF.

The chain couples TRBV27 to TRBJ2-1, with TRBD2 as a possible D gene (5 bases). This CDR3 spans 14 amino acids. Germline values: CDR1 MNHEY, CDR2 SMNVEV (reference sequence). V lost 2 bases to trimming and J lost 11 bases, with 16 bases between them. The CDR3 loop is CASSLPNRGDKQFF. DNA of the CDR3: TGTGCCAGCAGTTTACCGAACCGGGGAGACAAGCAGTTCTTC.

This chain connects TRBV10-3 to TRBJ2-7; 9 bases fit TRBD1. From germline, CDR1 is ENHRY and CDR2 SYGVKD. With V trimmed by 7 bases and J by 2 bases, 9 bases remained unmatched. The CDR3 has 15 amino acids. CDR3: CAITDRDRATYEQYF. The CDR3 region has the DNA TGTGCCATCACCGATCGGGACAGGGCAACCTACGAGCAGTACTTC.